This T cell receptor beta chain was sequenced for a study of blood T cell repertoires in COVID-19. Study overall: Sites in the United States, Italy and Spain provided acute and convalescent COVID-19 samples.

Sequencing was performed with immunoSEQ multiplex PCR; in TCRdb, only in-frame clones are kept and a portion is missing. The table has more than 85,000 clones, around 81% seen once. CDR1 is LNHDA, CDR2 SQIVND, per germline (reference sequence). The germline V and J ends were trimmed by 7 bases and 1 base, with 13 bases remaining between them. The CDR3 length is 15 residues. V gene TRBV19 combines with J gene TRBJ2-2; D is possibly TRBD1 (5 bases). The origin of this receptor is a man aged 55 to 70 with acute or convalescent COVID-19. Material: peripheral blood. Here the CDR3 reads CASTSEQVNTGELFF. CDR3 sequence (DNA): TGTGCCAGTACCTCAGAACAGGTGAACACCGGGGAGCTGTTTTTT.